This T cell receptor (beta chain) was profiled in a study of T cell repertoires in cytomegalovirus infection. Turning to the study itself: Recently identified HLA-C-restricted CMV epitopes and well-studied HLA-B-restricted CMV epitopes were used by the study.

A remark on this clonotype: The target antigen is unknown.

CDR1 is SQVTM, CDR2 ANQGSEA, per germline. Between the trimmed V and J ends, which lost 0 bases and 2 bases, there was a span of 8 bases. The CDR3 loop spans 13 amino acids. Each CDR3 protein is one row after TCRdb ran MiXCR on the reads. Of 200,000 to 250,000 distinct CDR3 sequences listed, about 39% are singletons. The chain couples TRBV29-1 to TRBJ2-7; D gene ambiguous. The TCR was taken from a human donor in good health (CMV status not recorded). Some clones in this sample may be carry-over from other donors' samples. The specimen was CD8+ T cells from cultured PBMCs, collected from culture after CMV antigen stimulation. This CDR3 is CSVEDRLAYEQYF. CDR3 DNA sequence: TGCAGCGTTGAAGACCGGCTTGCCTACGAGCAGTACTTC.